Below are 14 T cell receptor beta chains sequenced from a single sample in a study of T cells after yellow fever vaccination. Using its own MiXCR run on the 5' RACE reads, TCRdb lists one record per CDR3 protein. The sample lists some 150,000 distinct CDR3 sequences; 6.6% were seen once. The sample here was CD4+ T cells sorted from PBMCs, taken 10 days after the yellow fever booster vaccination. The source of these receptors is a man aged 25 to 40 who received the YFV17D yellow fever vaccine.

Many counts were recorded for this clonotype. V gene TRBV12-3 or TRBV12-4 combines with J gene TRBJ2-7; perhaps D is TRBD1 or TRBD2 (5 bases each). The CDR3 totals 14 residues. Deletions cut 3 bases from V and 4 bases from J, with 13 bases between. CDR3 loop: CASSFWGPGYEQYF. In DNA form, the CDR3 reads TGTGCCAGCAGTTTTTGGGGCCCGGGGTACGAGCAGTACTTC.

The chain joins TRBV20-1 to TRBJ2-1; 14 positions agree with TRBD2. Germline lookup yields CDR1 DFQATT and CDR2 SNEGSKA (reference sequence). Trimming took 5 bases from V and 8 from J; bases not matched to a gene: 8. The CDR3 covers 15 residues. The CDR3 nucleotides are TGCAGTGCTTACATCCCGGGACTAGCGGGAGATGAGCAGTTCTTC. It codes for CSAYIPGLAGDEQFF.

This clonotype was recorded many times. The chain employs TRBV2 and TRBJ2-7; no definite D call. The germline gives CDR1 SNHLY, CDR2 FYNNEI. V lost 7 bases and J lost 3, with 13 bases in between. This CDR3 region has 13 residues. The CDR3 reads CASIDRQRYEQYF. For the CDR3, the DNA is TGTGCCAGCATCGACCGTCAACGCTACGAGCAGTACTTC.

This clonotype occurred many times. The chain combines TRBV5-1 with TRBJ2-3; TRBD1 is a possible D gene (5 bases). Germline V gives CDR1 SGHRS, CDR2 YFSETQ. There are 16 residues in the CDR3. Trimming took 4 bases from V and 2 from J, leaving 17 bases between them. CDR3 bases: TGCGCCAGCAGCCTAGACAGCAAACCGCCCACAGATACGCAGTATTTT. This codes for CASSLDSKPPTDTQYF.

There are many counts of this clonotype. The genes are TRBV4-3 and TRBJ2-5; TRBD2 matches at 13 bases. This CDR3 spans 15 amino acids. With 3 bases clipped from V and 3 bases from J, the junction kept 1 base outside the gene matches. CDR1 LGHNA and CDR2 YSLEER come from the germline V gene. Written as DNA, the CDR3 is TGCGCCAGCAGCCACGGACTAGCGGGAGAAGAGACCCAGTACTTC. It is translated as CASSHGLAGEETQYF.

Concerning this clonotype itself: Possible read error: a much larger clone is one base away. Because it lacks the conserved phenylalanine or tryptophan at the end, this CDR3 is likely a read error. This chain uses TRBV4-3 with TRBJ2-1, with TRBD1 matching over 8 bases. The V segment lost 1 base and the J segment 8 bases; nucleotides outside the gene matches: 7. This CDR3 spans 15 amino acids. Germline CDR1 reads LGHNA; CDR2 reads YSLEER. The CDR3 DNA sequence: TGCGCCAGCAGCCAAGCGGGACAGGTTTTTTATGAGCAGTTCTCC. Translation gives CASSQAGQVFYEQFS.

This clonotype was seen ten or more times. This chain joins TRBV9 and TRBJ2-3; 7 bases line up with TRBD1. Germline-derived CDR1 and CDR2 are SGDLS and YYNGEE. Germline trimming cut 0 bases from V and 4 bases from J; bases unmatched to any gene: 2. The CDR3 loop spans 14 amino acids. Here the CDR3 DNA reads TGTGCCAGCAGCGTAGAGCAGGGGGCAGATACGCAGTATTTT. It is translated as CASSVEQGADTQYF.

This clonotype was detected ten times or more. The J gene is TRBJ2-2, the V gene TRBV5-1; no definite D call. The germline V gene has CDR1 SGHRS and CDR2 YFSETQ. This CDR3 region has 11 residues. Trimming stripped 1 base from V and 7 bases from J, with 2 bases between. The CDR3 loop is CASSLFGELFF. CDR3 nucleotide sequence: TGCGCCAGCAGCTTGTTCGGGGAGCTGTTTTTT.

This clonotype was counted ten times or more. This chain links TRBV7-2 with TRBJ2-7; 7 nucleotides align to TRBD1. Germline V gene lookup returns CDR1 SGHTA and CDR2 FQGNSA. The trim removed 1 base at V and 3 bases at J, leaving 6 bases unmatched. There are 15 residues in the CDR3. CDR3 sequence reads: CASSLGTGAFYEQYF. The CDR3, as DNA: TGTGCCAGCAGCTTAGGCACAGGGGCCTTCTACGAGCAGTACTTC.

This clonotype has at least ten counts. The genes are TRBV20-1 and TRBJ1-6; D unresolved. CDR1 DFQATT and CDR2 SNEGSKA come from the germline V gene (reference sequence). V lost 3 bases and J lost 7, with 4 bases in between. The CDR3 has 11 amino acids. The CDR3 sequence: CSARANSPLHF. CDR3 nucleotide sequence: TGCAGTGCTAGGGCCAATTCACCCCTCCACTTT.

This clonotype was detected ten times or more. This sequence joins TRBV12-3 or TRBV12-4 and TRBJ1-1; D is perhaps TRBD1 (5 bases). The CDR3 is 14 amino acids. The V end was cut by 5 bases, the J end by 4 bases, with 14 bases between. This chain's CDR3 is CASSPTEGATEAFF. CDR3 nucleotides: TGTGCCAGCAGTCCGACTGAAGGGGCCACTGAAGCTTTCTTT.

In its sample, this clonotype was seen many times. V and J are TRBV29-1 and TRBJ1-1; no clear D gene. The CDR3 contains 11 residues. Germline V gene sequence: CDR1 SQVTM, CDR2 ANQGSEA. The ends were cut back, 4 bases at V and 1 base at J, with 4 bases in the middle. The CDR3 here is CSVGWNTEAFF. CDR3 nucleotides: TGCAGCGTTGGGTGGAACACTGAAGCTTTCTTT.

This clonotype was counted between two and nine times. The gene calls are TRBV5-8 and TRBJ2-3, with 7 bases aligning to TRBD2. The CDR3 is 15 residues long. Germline lookup yields CDR1 SGHTS and CDR2 YDEGEE. The ends lost 1 base at V and 6 bases at J; junction bases unmatched: 8. CDR3 in amino acids: CASSLRGTTKDTQYF. The CDR3 bases are TGTGCCAGCAGCTTGCGCGGGACTACCAAGGATACGCAGTATTTT.

This clonotype was picked up a small number of times. The chain links TRBV19 to TRBJ1-2; D gene unclear. Germline V gives CDR1 LNHDA, CDR2 SQIVND (reference sequence). The V gene lost 10 bases and the J gene lost 2 bases, with 17 bases spanning the gap. The CDR3 runs to 14 residues. CDR3 residues: CATLPVAENYGYTF. CDR3 nucleotides: TGTGCCACCCTACCCGTGGCAGAAAACTATGGCTACACCTTC.